The 28 T cell receptor beta chains given below trace back to one sample, sequenced in a study of T cell changes during pregnancy in multiple sclerosis. TCRdb keeps only in-frame clones here, not all; method: immunoSEQ multiplex PCR. This table holds tens of thousands of clones, around 94% found once. The sample in question was peripheral blood, obtained in the third trimester of pregnancy. The source is a female donor with multiple sclerosis, enrolled in a pregnancy study.

V usage is TRBV7-9 and J usage is TRBJ1-1, with 7 bases identical to TRBD1. There are 15 residues in the CDR3. V lost 4 bases and J lost 5; bases outside the gene matches: 10. CDR1 and CDR2 (germline): SEHNR, FQNEAQ (reference sequence). CDR3 coding DNA: TGTGCCAGCAGCTCAGGCAGGGGGATTAGGACTGAAGCTTTCTTT. Translation gives CASSSGRGIRTEAFF.

This clone has only one observation. Here the CDR3 DNA reads TGTGCCAGCAGTCCCCCAGGGATTCCTGGGAACGAGCAGTACTTC. This codes for CASSPPGIPGNEQYF. The V and J genes are TRBV27 and TRBJ2-7, with D tentatively TRBD1 (5 bases). CDR3 length: 15 amino acids. Trimming cost V 5 bases and J 5 bases, with 19 bases left between them. Germline V gene sequence: CDR1 MNHEY, CDR2 SMNVEV (reference sequence).

The chain links TRBV5-6 to TRBJ2-2; 7 nucleotides align to TRBD1. This CDR3 spans 17 amino acids. V was pared by 7 bases and J by 4 bases, with 16 bases of the junction left unmatched. Germline V gene lookup returns CDR1 SGHDT and CDR2 YYEEEE. CDR3 sequence: CASGSTGVAFGTGELFF. For the CDR3, the DNA is TGTGCCAGCGGAAGCACAGGGGTGGCCTTCGGCACCGGGGAGCTGTTTTTT.

The CDR3 here is CASSPIAGRGDTEAFF. The CDR3 DNA follows: TGCGCCAGCAGCCCCATCGCGGGGCGCGGAGACACTGAAGCTTTCTTT. The chain carries TRBV4-1 and TRBJ1-1; D is perhaps TRBD1 (5 bases). The CDR3 runs to 16 residues. Trimming pared 4 bases from V and 3 bases from J, leaving 18 bases between. The germline CDR1 and CDR2 sequences are MGHRA and YSYEKL.

The chain links TRBV7-9 to TRBJ2-7; D possibly corresponds to TRBD1 (6 bases). The germline V and J ends were trimmed by 7 bases and 0 bases, with 13 bases remaining between them. From germline, CDR1 is SEHNR and CDR2 FQNEAQ (reference sequence). The CDR3 sequence is 14 residues long. The CDR3 DNA follows: TGTGCCAGCACCTGGACAGCGAGCTCCTACGAGCAGTACTTC. Translated, it gives CASTWTASSYEQYF.

The chain joins TRBV7-2 to TRBJ2-7; the match to TRBD2 covers 11 bases. Unmatched junction bases numbered 10, after V lost 5 bases and J lost 7 bases. CDR3 size: 15 residues. Per germline, CDR1 SGHTA and CDR2 FQGNSA. Written as DNA, the CDR3 is TGTGCCAGCAGCCCGAGATTAGCGGGGGGGCTGGAGCAGTACTTC. Translation gives CASSPRLAGGLEQYF. The variable domain in full, completed from reference TRBV7-2 and TRBJ2-7, reads GAGVSQSPSNKVTEKGKDVELRCDPISGHTALYWYRQSLGQGLEFLIYFQGNSAPDKSGLPSDRFSAERTGGSVSTLTIQRTQQEDSAVYLCASSPRLAGGLEQYFGPGTRLTVT.

The chain is built from TRBV7-8 and TRBJ2-7; D possibly corresponds to TRBD1 (5 bases). In germline, CDR1 is SGHVS, CDR2 FQNEAQ. This CDR3 comprises 13 residues. V gave up 0 bases and J gave up 5 bases, with 8 bases separating them. The chain's CDR3 is CASSLAGVDEQYF. The CDR3 DNA sequence: TGTGCCAGCAGCTTAGCAGGGGTCGACGAGCAGTACTTC.

The rearrangement links TRBV27 to TRBJ2-2; 8 nucleotides agree with TRBD2. V lost 7 bases and J lost 7; bases outside the gene matches: 8. CDR1 is MNHEY and CDR2 is SMNVEV in the germline V gene (reference sequence). The CDR3 consists of 14 residues. The CDR3 bases are TGTGCCAGCAACCAACGGGGGGGTTTCGGGGAGCTGTTTTTT. Translated, it gives CASNQRGGFGELFF.

The chain is built from TRBV5-8 and TRBJ1-2, with D unresolved. CDR1 and CDR2 from the germline V gene are SGHTS and YDEGEE. Trimming took off 4 bases at V and 0 bases at J, with 10 bases between the two ends. The CDR3 covers 14 residues. CDR3 bases: TGTGCCAGCAGCCGCGGGCAGGCTAACTATGGCTACACCTTC. Translated, it gives CASSRGQANYGYTF.

This clone was counted only a few times. V is TRBV30 and J is TRBJ1-1; 8 nucleotides agree with TRBD1. The V segment lost 1 base and the J segment 4 bases; nucleotides outside the gene matches: 5. Germline-derived CDR1 and CDR2 are GTSNPN and SVGIG (reference sequence). The CDR3 runs to 14 residues. CDR3 in DNA: TGTGCCTGGAGTGCTGGACAGGGATTCACTGAAGCTTTCTTT. Protein: CAWSAGQGFTEAFF.

The V and J genes are TRBV7-8 and TRBJ2-1; no clear D gene. Germline lookup yields CDR1 SGHVS and CDR2 FQNEAQ. V lost 5 bases, J lost 0 bases, and 8 bases lay in between. This CDR3 comprises 14 residues. The CDR3 DNA follows: TGTGCCAGCAGCCCAAGTAGCTCCTACAATGAGCAGTTCTTC. Encoded protein: CASSPSSSYNEQFF.

The chain carries TRBV30 and TRBJ1-2, with 10 positions matching TRBD1. The germline gives CDR1 GTSNPN, CDR2 SVGIG (reference sequence). The V segment lost 5 bases and the J segment 7 bases; nucleotides outside the gene matches: 7. This CDR3 has 13 amino acids. CDR3 bases: TGTGCCTGGGACCGGGACAGGGGTCCTGGCTACACCTTC. It codes for CAWDRDRGPGYTF.

The rearrangement uses TRBV18 and TRBJ1-1; the match to TRBD1 covers 9 bases. Germline CDR1 reads KGHSH; CDR2 reads LQKENI. The CDR3 contains 16 residues. J gave up 4 bases and V 1 base, and 7 bases lay outside the gene matches. As DNA, the CDR3 is TGTGCCAGCTCACCACTCAGACAGGGGGTGAGCACTGAAGCTTTCTTT. It translates to CASSPLRQGVSTEAFF. Supplemented by reference TRBV18 and TRBJ1-1, the full variable domain reads NAGVMQNPRHLVRRRGQEARLRCSPMKGHSHVYWYRQLPEEGLKFMVYLQKENIIDESGMPKERFSAEFPKEGPSILRIQQVVRGDSAAYFCASSPLRQGVSTEAFFGQGTRLTVV.

CDR3 amino acids: CASSRKIAGGYESTDTQYF. The CDR3, as DNA: TGTGCCAGCAGTAGGAAGATAGCGGGGGGGTACGAAAGCACAGATACGCAGTATTTT. The chain carries TRBV9 and TRBJ2-3; the match to TRBD2 covers 11 bases. There are 19 residues in the CDR3. CDR1 is SGDLS, CDR2 YYNGEE, per germline. Trimming removed 5 bases from V and 0 bases from J; junction bases left unmatched: 14.

The rearrangement uses TRBV29-1 and TRBJ2-7; 11 nucleotides match TRBD1. The V and J ends lost 1 base and 3 bases, in that order; junction bases with no gene match: 2. The CDR3 runs to 14 residues. In germline, CDR1 is SQVTM, CDR2 ANQGSEA. The CDR3, as DNA: TGCAGCGTTGAAGGGGACAGGGGGAACTACGAGCAGTACTTC. Translation gives CSVEGDRGNYEQYF.

This rearrangement joins TRBV19 to TRBJ1-1, with D possibly TRBD1 on 5 matching bases. Trimming pared 3 bases from V and 0 bases from J, leaving 20 bases between. CDR1 LNHDA and CDR2 SQIVND come from the germline V gene (reference sequence). This CDR3 is built from 18 residues. CDR3 in DNA: TGTGCCAGTAGTATGACTCGGGGGGGGAGGGGTATGAACACTGAAGCTTTCTTT. Amino acids: CASSMTRGGRGMNTEAFF.

Notes on this clone: One end of the junction fails to match germline, which may point to a read error. The chain recombines TRBV6-5 with TRBJ2-7, with 7 bases lining up with TRBD1. CDR1 and CDR2 from the germline V gene are MNHEY and SVGAGI. The CDR3 is 14 amino acids. The chain's CDR3 is CAISSVRDSYEQYF. CDR3 sequence (DNA): TGTGCCATCAGTTCGGTCCGGGACAGCTACGAGCAGTACTTC.

V gene TRBV18 combines with J gene TRBJ1-1, with a tentative D call TRBD1 (6 bases). The CDR3 contains 14 residues. The germline V gene has CDR1 KGHSH and CDR2 LQKENI. The ends were cut back, 3 bases at V and 1 base at J, with 9 bases in the middle. This CDR3 is CASSPSGENTEAFF. As DNA, the CDR3 is TGTGCCAGCTCACCTTCAGGGGAGAACACTGAAGCTTTCTTT.

V and J are TRBV29-1 and TRBJ2-7; 8 nucleotides agree with TRBD1. The CDR3 is 13 residues long. J lost 0 bases, V lost 6 bases, and 4 bases had no gene match. In germline, CDR1 is SQVTM, CDR2 ANQGSEA. DNA of the CDR3: TGCAGCGTCCGGACAGGGTACTCCTACGAGCAGTACTTC. Its translation: CSVRTGYSYEQYF.

The chain has TRBV7-2 and TRBJ2-6, with a tentative D call TRBD1 (6 bases). Germline V CDR1 and CDR2: SGHTA, FQGNSA. CDR3 length equals 16 residues. Trimming left V 2 bases short and J 4 bases short, with 12 bases between. The chain's CDR3 is CASSLRGTGGANVLTF. CDR3 DNA sequence: TGTGCCAGCAGCTTAAGGGGAACAGGGGGGGCCAACGTCCTGACTTTC.

The rearrangement joins TRBV28 to TRBJ2-1; D perhaps matches TRBD1 (6 bases). Trimming stripped 6 bases from V and 0 bases from J, with 12 bases between. This CDR3 spans 15 amino acids. CDR1 MDHEN and CDR2 SYDVKM come from the germline V gene. The CDR3 DNA is TGTGCCAGCAGCCCGACAGGTGGCTCCTACAATGAGCAGTTCTTC. Translating gives CASSPTGGSYNEQFF.

The chain recombines TRBV27 with TRBJ2-1; 9 bases line up with TRBD2. Per germline, CDR1 MNHEY and CDR2 SMNVEV (reference sequence). The CDR3 is made up of 15 amino acids. With 6 bases clipped from V and 6 bases from J, the junction kept 9 bases outside the gene matches. The chain's CDR3 is CASSLSGGLSNEQFF. CDR3 DNA: TGTGCCAGCAGCCTTAGCGGGGGCCTTAGCAATGAGCAGTTCTTC.

This chain joins TRBV6-5 and TRBJ1-2, with D hard to call. The CDR3 sequence is 13 residues long. V lost 6 bases to trimming and J lost 1 base, with 9 bases between them. Germline CDR1 reads MNHEY; CDR2 reads SVGAGI. The CDR3 protein is CASSPYYNYGYTF. CDR3 DNA sequence: TGTGCCAGCAGCCCTTATTATAACTATGGCTACACCTTC.

The chain carries TRBV25-1 and TRBJ2-7; 8 nucleotides agree with TRBD1. V gave up 10 bases and J gave up 1 base; unmatched junction bases: 3. The CDR3 has 12 residues. From germline, CDR1 is MGHDK and CDR2 SYGVNS. CDR3: CATRTGSYEQYF. The DNA for the CDR3 is TGTGCCACTCGGACAGGGTCCTACGAGCAGTACTTC.

The V gene is TRBV30, the J gene TRBJ2-7; D is perhaps TRBD1 (6 bases). The germline V gene encodes CDR1 GTSNPN and CDR2 SVGIG (reference sequence). The length of the CDR3 is 14 residues. Trimming shortened V by 5 bases and J by 0 bases, and 14 bases separated the two germline ends. The CDR3 region is CAWGGWGRSYEQYF. In DNA form, the CDR3 reads TGTGCCTGGGGGGGATGGGGGCGCTCCTACGAGCAGTACTTC.

The gene calls are TRBV6-5 and TRBJ2-5; D gene unclear. Germline V CDR1 and CDR2: MNHEY, SVGAGI. Between the trimmed V and J ends, which lost 2 bases and 1 base, there was a span of 8 bases. There are 14 residues in the CDR3. The CDR3 bases are TGTGCCAGCAGTTACGTCGGGTTCCAAGAGACCCAGTACTTC. Its translation is CASSYVGFQETQYF.

The chain joins TRBV6-1 to TRBJ2-6; weak D call: TRBD1 (5 bases). Trimming pared 3 bases from V and 1 base from J, leaving 16 bases between. CDR3 size: 18 residues. CDR1 and CDR2 (germline): MNHNS, SASEGT. The CDR3 region is CASSDLTASFSGANVLTF. CDR3 nucleotides: TGTGCCAGCAGTGATTTGACAGCTAGTTTTTCTGGGGCCAACGTCCTGACTTTC.

V is TRBV19 and J is TRBJ1-2; D unresolved. Trimming took 4 bases from V and 0 from J, leaving 6 bases between them. This CDR3 has 13 residues. The germline gives CDR1 LNHDA, CDR2 SQIVND (reference sequence). Here the CDR3 DNA reads TGTGCCAGTAGTAGGGCGTCTAACTATGGCTACACCTTC. Its translation is CASSRASNYGYTF. The full variable domain, with the rest looked up from reference TRBV19 and TRBJ1-2, is DGGITQSPKYLFRKEGQNVTLSCEQNLNHDAMYWYRQDPGQGLRLIYYSQIVNDFQKGDIAEGYSVSREKKESFPLTVTSAQKNPTAFYLCASSRASNYGYTFGSGTRLTVV.